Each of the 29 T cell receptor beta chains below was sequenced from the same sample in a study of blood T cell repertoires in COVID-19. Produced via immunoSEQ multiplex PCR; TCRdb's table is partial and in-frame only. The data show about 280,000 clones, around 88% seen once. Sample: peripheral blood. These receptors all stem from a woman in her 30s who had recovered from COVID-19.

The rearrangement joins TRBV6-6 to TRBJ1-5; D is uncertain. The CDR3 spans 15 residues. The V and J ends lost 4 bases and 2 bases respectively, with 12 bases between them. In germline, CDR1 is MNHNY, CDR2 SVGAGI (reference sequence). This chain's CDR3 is CASSSGPRGNQPQHF. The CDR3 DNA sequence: TGTGCCAGCAGTTCTGGCCCACGGGGCAATCAGCCCCAGCATTTT.

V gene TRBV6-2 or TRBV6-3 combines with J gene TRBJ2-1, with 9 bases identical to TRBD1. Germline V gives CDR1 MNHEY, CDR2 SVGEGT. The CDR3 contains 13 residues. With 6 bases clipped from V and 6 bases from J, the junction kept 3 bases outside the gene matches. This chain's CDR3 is CASSPTGGNEQFF. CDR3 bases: TGTGCCAGCAGCCCGACAGGGGGCAATGAGCAGTTCTTC.

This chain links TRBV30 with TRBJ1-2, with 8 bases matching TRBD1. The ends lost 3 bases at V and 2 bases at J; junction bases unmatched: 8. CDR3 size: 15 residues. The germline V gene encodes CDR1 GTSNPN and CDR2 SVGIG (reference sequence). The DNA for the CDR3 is TGTGCCTGGAGCCAAGGACAGGGAGGAAACTATGGCTACACCTTC. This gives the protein CAWSQGQGGNYGYTF.

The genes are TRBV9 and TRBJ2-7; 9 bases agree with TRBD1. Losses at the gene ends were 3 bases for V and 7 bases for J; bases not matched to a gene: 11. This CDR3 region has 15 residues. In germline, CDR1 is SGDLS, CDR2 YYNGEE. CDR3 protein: CASSANRDRVGEQYF. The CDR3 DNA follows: TGTGCCAGCAGCGCTAACCGGGACAGGGTCGGGGAGCAGTACTTC.

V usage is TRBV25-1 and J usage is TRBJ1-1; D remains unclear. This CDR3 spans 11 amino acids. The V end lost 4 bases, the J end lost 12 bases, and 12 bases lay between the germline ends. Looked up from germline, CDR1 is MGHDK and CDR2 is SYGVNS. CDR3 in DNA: TGTGCCAGCAGTGCTCCGGGAAAAACTTTCTTT. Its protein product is CASSAPGKTFF.

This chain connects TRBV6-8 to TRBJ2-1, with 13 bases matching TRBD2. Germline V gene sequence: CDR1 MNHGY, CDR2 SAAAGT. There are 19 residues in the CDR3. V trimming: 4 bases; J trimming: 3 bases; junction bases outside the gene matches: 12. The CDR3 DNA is TGTGCCAGCAGTTCCGGAACTAGCGGGAGGGCCGTTGGCTACAATGAGCAGTTCTTC. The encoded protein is CASSSGTSGRAVGYNEQFF.

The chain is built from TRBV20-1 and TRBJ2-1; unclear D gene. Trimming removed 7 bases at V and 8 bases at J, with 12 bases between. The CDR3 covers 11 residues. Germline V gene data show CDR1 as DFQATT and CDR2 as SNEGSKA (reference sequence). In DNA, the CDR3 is TGCAGTGTTCCCACAGTCCATGAGCAGTTCTTC. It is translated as CSVPTVHEQFF.

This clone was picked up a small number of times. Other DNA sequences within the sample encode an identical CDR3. CDR3 sequence: CASSLSGNEQYF. DNA for the CDR3: TGCGCCAGCAGCTTGTCAGGAAACGAGCAGTACTTC. This chain joins TRBV5-1 and TRBJ2-7; D unresolved. V was pared by 1 base and J by 5 bases, with 7 bases between. CDR1 SGHRS and CDR2 YFSETQ come from the germline V gene. This CDR3 is built from 12 residues.

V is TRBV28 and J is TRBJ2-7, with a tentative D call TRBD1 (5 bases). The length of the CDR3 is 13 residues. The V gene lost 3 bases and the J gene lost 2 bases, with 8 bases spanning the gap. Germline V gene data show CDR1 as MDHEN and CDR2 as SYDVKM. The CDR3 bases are TGTGCCAGCAGTTTGGCAGGGCCCTACGAGCAGTACTTC. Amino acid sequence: CASSLAGPYEQYF.

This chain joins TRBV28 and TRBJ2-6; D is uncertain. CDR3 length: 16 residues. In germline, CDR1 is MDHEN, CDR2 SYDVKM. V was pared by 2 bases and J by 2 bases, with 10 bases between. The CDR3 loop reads CASSLEVMTGANVLTF. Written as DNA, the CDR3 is TGTGCCAGCAGTTTAGAGGTAATGACTGGGGCCAACGTCCTGACTTTC.

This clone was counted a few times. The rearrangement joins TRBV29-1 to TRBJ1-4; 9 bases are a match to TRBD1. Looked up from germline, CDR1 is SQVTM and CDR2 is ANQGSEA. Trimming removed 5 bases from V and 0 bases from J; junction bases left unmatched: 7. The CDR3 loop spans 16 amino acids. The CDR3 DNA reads TGCAGCGTTCAACAGGGGGCTAAGGCAACTAATGAAAAACTGTTTTTT. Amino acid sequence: CSVQQGAKATNEKLFF.

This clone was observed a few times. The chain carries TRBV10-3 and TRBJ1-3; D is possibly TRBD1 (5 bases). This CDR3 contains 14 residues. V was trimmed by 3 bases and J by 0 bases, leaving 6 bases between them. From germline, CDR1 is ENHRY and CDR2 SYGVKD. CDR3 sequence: CAISEGDSGNTIYF. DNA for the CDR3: TGTGCCATCAGTGAAGGGGACTCTGGAAACACCATATATTTT.

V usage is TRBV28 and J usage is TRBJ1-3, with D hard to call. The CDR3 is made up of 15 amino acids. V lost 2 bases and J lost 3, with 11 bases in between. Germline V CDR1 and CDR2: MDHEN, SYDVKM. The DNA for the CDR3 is TGTGCCAGCAGTTTAGTATCGGGGAGTGGAAACACCATATATTTT. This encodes CASSLVSGSGNTIYF.

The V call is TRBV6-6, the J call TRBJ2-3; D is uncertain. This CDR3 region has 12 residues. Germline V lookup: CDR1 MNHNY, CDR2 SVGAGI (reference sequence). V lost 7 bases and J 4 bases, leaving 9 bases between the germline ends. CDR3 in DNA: TGTGCCAGCACCACAAGTGCAGATACGCAGTATTTT. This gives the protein CASTTSADTQYF.

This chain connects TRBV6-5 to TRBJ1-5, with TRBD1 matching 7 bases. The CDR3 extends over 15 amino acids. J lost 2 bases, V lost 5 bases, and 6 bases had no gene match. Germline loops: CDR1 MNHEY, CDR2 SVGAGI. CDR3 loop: CASSRTGDRNQPQHF. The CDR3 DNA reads TGTGCCAGCAGTCGTACAGGGGACCGCAATCAGCCCCAGCATTTT.

The CDR3 nucleotides are TGCGCCAGCAGCCCGGTTCGGGGGGCGTACAATGAGCAGTTCTTC. Amino acid sequence: CASSPVRGAYNEQFF. The rearrangement uses TRBV4-1 and TRBJ2-1; tentative D call: TRBD2 (7 bases). V lost 4 bases, J lost 4 bases, and 14 bases lay in between. This CDR3 comprises 15 residues. Germline CDR1 and CDR2: MGHRA and YSYEKL.

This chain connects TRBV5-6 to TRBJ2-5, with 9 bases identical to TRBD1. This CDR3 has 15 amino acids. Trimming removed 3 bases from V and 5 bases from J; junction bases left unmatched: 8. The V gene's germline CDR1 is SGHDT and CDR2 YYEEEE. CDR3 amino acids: CASSSAGTGMETQYF. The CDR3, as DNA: TGTGCCAGCAGCTCTGCCGGGACAGGGATGGAGACCCAGTACTTC.

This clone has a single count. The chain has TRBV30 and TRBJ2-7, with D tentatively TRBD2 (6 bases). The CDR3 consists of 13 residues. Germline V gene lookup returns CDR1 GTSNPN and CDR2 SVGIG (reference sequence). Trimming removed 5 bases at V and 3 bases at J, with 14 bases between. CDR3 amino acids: CAWGRGRGYEQYF. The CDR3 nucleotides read TGTGCCTGGGGGCGGGGAAGGGGCTACGAGCAGTACTTC.

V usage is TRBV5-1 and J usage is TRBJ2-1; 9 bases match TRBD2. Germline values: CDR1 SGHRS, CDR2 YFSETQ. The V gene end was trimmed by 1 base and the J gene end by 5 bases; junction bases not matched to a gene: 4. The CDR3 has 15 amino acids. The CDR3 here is CASSLLSSGDNEQFF. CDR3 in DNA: TGCGCCAGCAGCTTGTTGTCTAGCGGGGACAATGAGCAGTTCTTC.

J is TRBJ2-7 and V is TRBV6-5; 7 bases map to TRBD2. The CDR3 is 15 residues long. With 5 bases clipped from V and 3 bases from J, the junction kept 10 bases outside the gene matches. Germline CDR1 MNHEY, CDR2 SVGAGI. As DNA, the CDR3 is TGTGCCAGCAGTCCGTACACGACGGGGGGCTACGAGCAGTACTTC. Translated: CASSPYTTGGYEQYF.

For the CDR3, the DNA is TGCGCCAGCAGCCTCCCAGGGGAATCCCGTGATTGGGAGACCCAGTACTTC. Its protein is CASSLPGESRDWETQYF. The chain combines TRBV4-1 with TRBJ2-5, with D tentatively TRBD1 (6 bases). This CDR3 contains 17 residues. Germline CDR1 reads MGHRA; CDR2 reads YSYEKL. V lost 4 bases and J lost 5, with 23 bases in between.

The chain's CDR3 is CASSVTYSPLHF. The CDR3, as DNA: TGTGCCAGCAGTGTAACTTATTCACCCCTCCACTTT. The chain couples TRBV12-3 or TRBV12-4 to TRBJ1-6; D is unresolved. The CDR3 has 12 amino acids. V lost 5 bases to trimming and J lost 8 bases, with 7 bases between them.

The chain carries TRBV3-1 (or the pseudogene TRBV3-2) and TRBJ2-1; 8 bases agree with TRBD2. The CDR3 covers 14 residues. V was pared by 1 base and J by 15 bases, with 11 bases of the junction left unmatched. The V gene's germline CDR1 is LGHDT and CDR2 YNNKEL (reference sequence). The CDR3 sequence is CASSQVRRAGARFF. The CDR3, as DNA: TGTGCCAGCAGCCAAGTTCGGAGAGCGGGGGCGCGGTTCTTC.

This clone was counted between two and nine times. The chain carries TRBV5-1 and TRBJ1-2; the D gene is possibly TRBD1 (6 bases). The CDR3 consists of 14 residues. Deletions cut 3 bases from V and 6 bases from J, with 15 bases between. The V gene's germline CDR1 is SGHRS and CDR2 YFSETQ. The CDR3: CASSSQQGEDGYTF. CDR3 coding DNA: TGCGCCAGCAGCTCTCAACAGGGCGAGGATGGCTACACCTTC.

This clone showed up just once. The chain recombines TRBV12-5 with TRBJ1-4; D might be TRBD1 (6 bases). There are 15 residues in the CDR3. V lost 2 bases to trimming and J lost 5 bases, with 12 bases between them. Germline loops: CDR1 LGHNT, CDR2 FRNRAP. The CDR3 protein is CASGLPGQENEKLFF. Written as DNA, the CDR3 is TGTGCTAGTGGTTTGCCGGGACAAGAAAATGAAAAACTGTTTTTT.

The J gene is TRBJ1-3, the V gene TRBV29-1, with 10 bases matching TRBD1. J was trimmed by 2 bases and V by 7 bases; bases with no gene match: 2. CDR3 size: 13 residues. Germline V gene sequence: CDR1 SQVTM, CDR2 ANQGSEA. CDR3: CSAGQGAGNTIYF. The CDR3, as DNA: TGCAGCGCAGGACAGGGGGCTGGAAACACCATATATTTT.

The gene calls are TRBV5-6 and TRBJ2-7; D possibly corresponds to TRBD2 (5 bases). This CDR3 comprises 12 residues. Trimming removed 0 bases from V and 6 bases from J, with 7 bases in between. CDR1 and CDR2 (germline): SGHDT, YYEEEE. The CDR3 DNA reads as TGTGCCAGCAGCTTGGGGCGGGCCGAGCAGTACTTC. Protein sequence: CASSLGRAEQYF.

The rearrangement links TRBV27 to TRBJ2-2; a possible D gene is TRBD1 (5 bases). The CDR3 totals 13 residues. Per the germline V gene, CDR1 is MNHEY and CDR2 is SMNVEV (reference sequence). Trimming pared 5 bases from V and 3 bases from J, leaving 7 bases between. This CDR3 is CASSTRDTGELFF. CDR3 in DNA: TGTGCCAGCAGTACCAGGGACACCGGGGAGCTGTTTTTT.

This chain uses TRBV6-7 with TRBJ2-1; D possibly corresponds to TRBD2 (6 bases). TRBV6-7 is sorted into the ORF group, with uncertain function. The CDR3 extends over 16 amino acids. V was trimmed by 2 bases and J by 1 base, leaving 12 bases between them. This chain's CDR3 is CASSYPDYPSYNEQFF. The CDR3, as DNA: TGTGCCAGCAGTTACCCGGACTATCCATCCTACAATGAGCAGTTCTTC.